This is a list of T cell receptor beta chains from one sample in a study of T cells in Graves' hyperthyroidism and ophthalmopathy. Using its own MiXCR run on the multiplex PCR reads, TCRdb lists one record per CDR3 protein. Of around 600,000 distinct CDR3 sequences detected, 14% appear once; the ten largest clones hold 7% to 9%. Sequencing input: blood. The receptors here all came from a woman between 18 and 29 years old with Graves' ophthalmopathy. Each CDR3 is given with its conserved first and last residue. The D gene is left open where the match is weak. Clone size is shown for a subset of rows, as once, few, many or a class of expanded clone.

clone size: .; J gene: TRBJ2-5; V gene: TRBV9; D gene: TRBD1; CDR3 protein: CASSVEAGQGVQETQYF; CDR3 DNA: TGTGCCAGCAGCGTAGAGGCGGGACAGGGGGTCCAAGAGACCCAGTACTTC
clone size: few; J gene: TRBJ1-1; V gene: TRBV9; D gene: TRBD1; CDR3 protein: CASSVGLTGSYGEAFF; CDR3 DNA: TGTGCCAGCAGCGTAGGACTGACAGGGTCTTATGGTGAAGCTTTCTTT
clone size: few; J gene: TRBJ1-5; V gene: TRBV9; D gene: .; CDR3 protein: CASSVSFSNQPQHF; CDR3 DNA: TGTGCCAGCAGCGTATCCTTTAGCAATCAGCCCCAGCATTTT
clone size: many; J gene: TRBJ2-1; V gene: TRBV7-2; D gene: .; CDR3 protein: CASSPSDTFFYNEQFF; CDR3 DNA: TGTGCCAGCAGCCCAAGTGATACCTTCTTCTACAATGAGCAGTTCTTC
clone size: .; J gene: TRBJ2-5; V gene: TRBV7-3; D gene: TRBD1; CDR3 protein: CASSLQTGGAWETQYF; CDR3 DNA: TGTGCCAGCAGCTTACAGACAGGGGGCGCGTGGGAGACCCAGTACTTC
clone size: many; J gene: TRBJ2-7; V gene: TRBV30; D gene: TRBD1; CDR3 protein: CAWDRGHYEQYF; CDR3 DNA: TGTGCCTGGGACAGGGGGCACTACGAGCAGTACTTC
clone size: many; J gene: TRBJ1-2; V gene: TRBV11-2; D gene: .; CDR3 protein: CASSLVSGGYGYTF; CDR3 DNA: TGTGCCAGCAGCTTAGTCTCGGGGGGCTATGGCTACACCTTC
clone size: many; J gene: TRBJ2-1; V gene: TRBV6-1; D gene: TRBD2; CDR3 protein: CASSELAGGPNEQFF; CDR3 DNA: TGTGCCAGCAGTGAACTAGCGGGAGGGCCGAATGAGCAGTTCTTC
clone size: many; J gene: TRBJ1-2; V gene: TRBV30; D gene: .; CDR3 protein: CAWTDSAPYGYTF; CDR3 DNA: TGTGCCTGGACGGACAGCGCACCCTATGGCTACACCTTC
clone size: .; J gene: TRBJ2-7; V gene: TRBV27; D gene: TRBD2; CDR3 protein: CASSLLAGEEDSYEQYF; CDR3 DNA: TGTGCCAGCAGCTTACTAGCGGGAGAAGAAGACTCCTACGAGCAGTACTTC
clone size: .; J gene: TRBJ1-1; V gene: TRBV19; D gene: TRBD1; CDR3 protein: CASRPGQGMNTEAFF; CDR3 DNA: TGTGCCAGTCGGCCGGGACAGGGGATGAACACTGAAGCTTTCTTT
clone size: .; J gene: TRBJ2-7; V gene: TRBV19; D gene: .; CDR3 protein: CASSPSYWGLSVEQYF; CDR3 DNA: TGTGCCAGTAGCCCATCCTACTGGGGGCTTTCCGTCGAGCAGTACTTC
clone size: .; J gene: TRBJ2-1; V gene: TRBV29-1; D gene: .; CDR3 protein: CAGRRSYNEQFF; CDR3 DNA: TGCGCAGGGAGGAGGTCCTACAATGAGCAGTTCTTC
clone size: few; J gene: TRBJ1-1; V gene: TRBV10-3; D gene: TRBD1; CDR3 protein: CAIRPGQGFSEAFF; CDR3 DNA: TGTGCCATCAGGCCGGGACAGGGATTTTCTGAAGCTTTCTTT
clone size: many; J gene: TRBJ2-5; V gene: TRBV28; D gene: TRBD1; CDR3 protein: CASSSDRGETQYF; CDR3 DNA: TGTGCCAGCAGTTCCGACAGGGGTGAGACCCAGTACTTC
clone size: many; J gene: TRBJ2-3; V gene: TRBV7-9; D gene: TRBD2; CDR3 protein: CASSLRGSGGYGDTQYF; CDR3 DNA: TGTGCCAGCAGCTTACGTGGATCGGGGGGGTACGGTGATACGCAGTATTTT
clone size: many; J gene: TRBJ2-1; V gene: TRBV25-1; D gene: TRBD1; CDR3 protein: CASSEYFIRDRGDNEQFF; CDR3 DNA: TGTGCCAGCAGTGAATACTTCATCCGGGACAGGGGCGACAATGAGCAGTTCTTC
clone size: many; J gene: TRBJ1-1; V gene: TRBV28; D gene: TRBD1; CDR3 protein: CASSLTGVGNTEAFF; CDR3 DNA: TGTGCCAGCAGTTTGACAGGGGTCGGTAACACTGAAGCTTTCTTT
clone size: many; J gene: TRBJ2-1; V gene: TRBV7-8; D gene: TRBD1; CDR3 protein: CASSPARDRNNEQFF; CDR3 DNA: TGTGCCAGCAGCCCCGCCCGGGACAGGAACAATGAGCAGTTCTTC
clone size: few; J gene: TRBJ1-2; V gene: TRBV29-1; D gene: .; CDR3 protein: CSVEVGGQNGYTF; CDR3 DNA: TGCAGCGTTGAAGTGGGCGGCCAGAATGGCTACACCTTC
clone size: few; J gene: TRBJ2-1; V gene: TRBV20-1; D gene: TRBD1; CDR3 protein: CSARDMGQGSYNEQFF; CDR3 DNA: TGCAGTGCTAGAGATATGGGACAGGGTTCCTACAATGAGCAGTTCTTC
clone size: many; J gene: TRBJ2-5; V gene: TRBV9; D gene: .; CDR3 protein: CASSVYGGRQETQYF; CDR3 DNA: TGTGCCAGCAGCGTCTATGGGGGCAGGCAAGAGACCCAGTACTTC
clone size: many; J gene: TRBJ2-3; V gene: TRBV6-1; D gene: TRBD2; CDR3 protein: CASTSRRRDYILNLDTQYF; CDR3 DNA: TGTGCCAGCACCTCAAGGCGCCGGGACTATATTTTAAATTTGGATACGCAGTATTTT
clone size: many; J gene: TRBJ1-5; V gene: TRBV20-1; D gene: .; CDR3 protein: CSARLEEGHQPQHF; CDR3 DNA: TGCAGTGCTAGACTAGAGGAGGGCCATCAGCCCCAGCATTTT
clone size: many; J gene: TRBJ2-7; V gene: TRBV7-3; D gene: .; CDR3 protein: CASSPIPYEQYF; CDR3 DNA: TGTGCCAGCAGCCCCATTCCCTACGAGCAGTACTTC
clone size: many; J gene: TRBJ2-1; V gene: TRBV24-1; D gene: .; CDR3 protein: CATSDPHSVDEQFF; CDR3 DNA: TGTGCCACCAGTGATCCCCATAGTGTCGATGAGCAGTTCTTC
clone size: many; J gene: TRBJ2-1; V gene: TRBV20-1; D gene: TRBD2; CDR3 protein: CSARVLGLAGPYNEQFF; CDR3 DNA: TGCAGTGCTAGAGTTCTGGGACTAGCGGGTCCCTACAATGAGCAGTTCTTC
clone size: many; J gene: TRBJ1-1; V gene: TRBV27; D gene: .; CDR3 protein: CASSLQGIMNTEAFF; CDR3 DNA: TGTGCCAGCAGTTTGCAGGGGATTATGAACACTGAAGCTTTCTTT
clone size: .; J gene: TRBJ2-3; V gene: TRBV7-2; D gene: TRBD2; CDR3 protein: CASSLVASGNLITQYF; CDR3 DNA: TGTGCCAGCAGCTTAGTGGCTAGCGGGAATCTGATTACGCAGTATTTT
clone size: .; J gene: TRBJ2-1; V gene: TRBV19; D gene: TRBD2; CDR3 protein: CASTPTSGRGNEQFF; CDR3 DNA: TGTGCCAGTACCCCGACTAGCGGGAGGGGCAATGAGCAGTTCTTC
clone size: few; J gene: TRBJ1-2; V gene: TRBV5-5; D gene: TRBD1; CDR3 protein: CASSPATGGVYGCTF; CDR3 DNA: TGTGCCAGCAGCCCAGCGACAGGGGGCGTCTATGGCTGCACCTTC
clone size: .; J gene: TRBJ2-5; V gene: TRBV4-1; D gene: TRBD1; CDR3 protein: CASSQVDRGRETQYF; CDR3 DNA: TGCGCCAGCAGCCAAGTCGATAGGGGGCGAGAGACCCAGTACTTC
clone size: many; J gene: TRBJ2-1; V gene: TRBV6-2/TRBV6-3; D gene: .; CDR3 protein: CASSYGMGISYNEQFF; CDR3 DNA: TGTGCCAGCAGTTACGGGATGGGGATCTCCTACAATGAGCAGTTCTTC
clone size: many; J gene: TRBJ2-5; V gene: TRBV7-9; D gene: .; CDR3 protein: CASSPQRVGGRETQYF; CDR3 DNA: TGTGCCAGCAGCCCGCAAAGAGTGGGGGGCCGAGAGACCCAGTACTTC
clone size: .; J gene: TRBJ1-4; V gene: TRBV7-9; D gene: .; CDR3 protein: CATSAYRRANEKLFF; CDR3 DNA: TGTGCCACCAGCGCCTACAGGAGGGCTAATGAAAAACTGTTTTTT
clone size: many; J gene: TRBJ2-1; V gene: TRBV6-6; D gene: .; CDR3 protein: CASSYSMPAYNEQFF; CDR3 DNA: TGTGCCAGCAGTTACTCGATGCCAGCCTACAATGAGCAGTTCTTC
clone size: many; J gene: TRBJ2-5; V gene: TRBV3-1; D gene: TRBD2; CDR3 protein: CASSQDRLAGVQETQYF; CDR3 DNA: TGTGCCAGCAGCCAAGATAGACTAGCGGGAGTACAAGAGACCCAGTACTTC
clone size: few; J gene: TRBJ1-1; V gene: TRBV19; D gene: TRBD1; CDR3 protein: CASSIARTGENTEAFF; CDR3 DNA: TGTGCCAGTAGTATTGCTAGGACAGGCGAGAACACTGAAGCTTTCTTT
clone size: many; J gene: TRBJ2-2; V gene: TRBV9; D gene: TRBD1; CDR3 protein: CASSSRGSRTGELFF; CDR3 DNA: TGTGCCAGCAGCTCCAGGGGGAGTCGGACCGGGGAGCTGTTTTTT
clone size: many; J gene: TRBJ1-2; V gene: TRBV12-3/TRBV12-4; D gene: .; CDR3 protein: CASSPTRAYYGYTF; CDR3 DNA: TGTGCCAGCAGTCCAACGAGGGCCTACTATGGCTACACCTTC
clone size: many; J gene: TRBJ2-2; V gene: TRBV10-3; D gene: TRBD2; CDR3 protein: CAISETSGGAGELFF; CDR3 DNA: TGTGCCATCAGTGAAACTAGCGGAGGGGCCGGGGAGCTGTTTTTT
clone size: .; J gene: TRBJ1-2; V gene: TRBV6-2/TRBV6-3; D gene: TRBD1; CDR3 protein: CASSYSTGDGAEGGYTF; CDR3 DNA: TGTGCCAGCAGTTACTCGACAGGGGACGGGGCCGAGGGTGGCTACACCTTC
clone size: .; J gene: TRBJ2-7; V gene: TRBV6-1; D gene: TRBD2; CDR3 protein: CASSTGTSGPYEQYF; CDR3 DNA: TGTGCCAGCAGTACCGGGACTAGCGGACCCTACGAGCAGTACTTC
clone size: many; J gene: TRBJ1-4; V gene: TRBV28; D gene: .; CDR3 protein: CASSLGGRTNEKLFF; CDR3 DNA: TGTGCCAGCAGTTTAGGGGGCCGCACTAATGAAAAACTGTTTTTT
clone size: many; J gene: TRBJ2-1; V gene: TRBV7-2; D gene: TRBD2; CDR3 protein: CASSLSAGTSRYNEQFF; CDR3 DNA: TGTGCCAGCAGCCTATCGGCCGGGACTAGCCGCTACAATGAGCAGTTCTTC
clone size: few; J gene: TRBJ1-5; V gene: TRBV6-1; D gene: .; CDR3 protein: CATTKGGSRPQHF; CDR3 DNA: TGTGCCACCACGAAGGGGGGCTCACGGCCCCAGCATTTT
clone size: many; J gene: TRBJ2-7; V gene: TRBV6-6; D gene: TRBD1; CDR3 protein: CASSYGRDRGVEQYF; CDR3 DNA: TGTGCCAGCAGTTACGGTCGGGACAGGGGTGTCGAGCAGTACTTC
clone size: .; J gene: TRBJ1-4; V gene: TRBV3-1; D gene: TRBD1; CDR3 protein: CANSRTKIRQGTNEKLFF; CDR3 DNA: TGTGCCAACAGTCGCACCAAGATCCGACAGGGGACTAATGAAAAACTGTTTTTT
clone size: .; J gene: TRBJ1-2; V gene: TRBV4-2; D gene: .; CDR3 protein: CASSQDSGTPSYGYTF; CDR3 DNA: TGTGCCAGCAGCCAAGATTCGGGGACCCCCAGCTATGGCTACACCTTC
clone size: many; J gene: TRBJ2-7; V gene: TRBV20-1; D gene: .; CDR3 protein: CSATPGLGWEQYF; CDR3 DNA: TGCAGTGCTACCCCCGGGCTAGGTTGGGAGCAGTACTTC
clone size: .; J gene: TRBJ2-1; V gene: TRBV3-1; D gene: TRBD2; CDR3 protein: CASSPRASGAHAGGYNEQFF; CDR3 DNA: TGTGCCAGCAGCCCAAGGGCTAGCGGAGCCCACGCGGGGGGCTACAATGAGCAGTTCTTC
clone size: many; J gene: TRBJ2-3; V gene: TRBV27; D gene: TRBD2; CDR3 protein: CASSNRGTSGTDTQYF; CDR3 DNA: TGTGCCAGCAGTAACCGCGGGACTAGCGGCACAGATACGCAGTATTTT
clone size: many; J gene: TRBJ2-7; V gene: TRBV12-3/TRBV12-4; D gene: .; CDR3 protein: CASSLSHRVLDEQYF; CDR3 DNA: TGTGCCAGCAGTTTGTCGCACAGGGTGCTGGACGAGCAGTACTTC
clone size: .; J gene: TRBJ2-1; V gene: TRBV4-1; D gene: .; CDR3 protein: CASSQDRGRQFF; CDR3 DNA: TGCGCCAGCAGCCAAGACCGGGGGAGGCAGTTCTTC
clone size: .; J gene: TRBJ2-3; V gene: TRBV9; D gene: TRBD2; CDR3 protein: CATSTSGTTDTQYF; CDR3 DNA: TGTGCCACCAGTACTAGCGGGACCACAGATACGCAGTATTTT